Listed here is a single TCR beta chain. Its antigen is not known. The entry originates in a study of post-analysis software for immune sequencing data. The overall study: Included among the disease courses, which were recorded for the cohort, were relapsing-remitting, secondary progressive and progressive-relapsing multiple sclerosis. Findings of the study overall: Controls' normalized Chao1 diversity significantly exceeded that of multiple sclerosis patients. TRBV5-6, TRBV5-1 and TRBV20-1 belonged to a set of roughly 5 TRBV segments that were more frequent in patients than controls. Pronounced co-clustering by F measure was evident among identically batched samples.

Germline loops: CDR1 SGHKS, CDR2 YYEKEE (reference sequence). CDR3 size: 12 residues. Trimming cost V 1 base and J 11 bases, with 12 bases left between them. The TCR beta cDNA libraries contained unique molecular identifiers. Starting from about 1 to 10 million T cells, the study yielded about 490,000 cDNA molecules. TCRdb re-called the PCR reads with MiXCR, one entry per CDR3 protein. The sample contains roughly 700,000 distinct CDR3 sequences, about 32% of which appear only once. The TCR originated in a girl aged 5 to 17 with multiple sclerosis. V is TRBV5-5 and J is TRBJ1-1; D is perhaps TRBD1 (5 bases). Sample: blood. Written as DNA, the CDR3 is TGTGCCAGCAGCTTGAAGGGGTTTAGGGCTTTCTTT. The encoded protein is CASSLKGFRAFF. The full variable domain, its missing parts supplied by reference TRBV5-5 and TRBJ1-1, is DAGVTQSPTHLIKTRGQQVTLRCSPISGHKSVSWYQQVLGQGPQFIFQYYEKEERGRGNFPDRFSARQFPNYSSELNVNALLLGDSALYLCASSLKGFRAFFGQGTRLTVV.